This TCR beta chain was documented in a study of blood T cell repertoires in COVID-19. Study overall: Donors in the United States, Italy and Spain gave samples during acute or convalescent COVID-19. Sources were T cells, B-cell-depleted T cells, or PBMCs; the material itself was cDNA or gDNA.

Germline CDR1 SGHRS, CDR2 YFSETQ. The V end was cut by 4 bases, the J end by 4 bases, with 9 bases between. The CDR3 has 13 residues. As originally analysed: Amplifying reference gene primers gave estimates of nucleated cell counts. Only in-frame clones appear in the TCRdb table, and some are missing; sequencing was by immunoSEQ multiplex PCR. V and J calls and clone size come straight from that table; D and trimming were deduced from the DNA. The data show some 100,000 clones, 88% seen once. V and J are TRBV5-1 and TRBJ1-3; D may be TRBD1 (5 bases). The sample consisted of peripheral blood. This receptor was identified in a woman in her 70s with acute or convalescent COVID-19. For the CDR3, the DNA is TGCGCCAGCAGCCCACGGACAGGAAACACCATATATTTT. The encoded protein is CASSPRTGNTIYF.